This record concerns one TCR beta chain sequence. The sample belongs to a study of blood T cell repertoires in COVID-19. Background on the study: Specimens from acute and convalescent COVID-19 originated in the United States, Italy and Spain.

In the authors' workflow: Nucleated cell counts were estimated from reference gene primer amplification. Assay: immunoSEQ multiplex PCR; the TCRdb copy retains only in-frame clones and omits some. Clonal size and the V and J genes are those of that table, whereas D and trimming came from the DNA. This table holds over 200,000 clones, 86% found once. Sample: PBMCs or T cells enriched from blood (not recorded which). The clonotype comes from a woman between 45 and 65 years old in a cohort exposed to, infected with or recovered from COVID-19 (not recorded which).

The CDR3 loop is CVAGGKETQYF. In DNA form, the CDR3 reads TGTGTAGCCGGGGGGAAAGAGACCCAGTACTTC. The J gene is TRBJ2-5, the V gene TRBV6-4; 7 bases align to TRBD2. CDR3 size: 11 residues. Germline values: CDR1 MRHNA, CDR2 SNTAGT.